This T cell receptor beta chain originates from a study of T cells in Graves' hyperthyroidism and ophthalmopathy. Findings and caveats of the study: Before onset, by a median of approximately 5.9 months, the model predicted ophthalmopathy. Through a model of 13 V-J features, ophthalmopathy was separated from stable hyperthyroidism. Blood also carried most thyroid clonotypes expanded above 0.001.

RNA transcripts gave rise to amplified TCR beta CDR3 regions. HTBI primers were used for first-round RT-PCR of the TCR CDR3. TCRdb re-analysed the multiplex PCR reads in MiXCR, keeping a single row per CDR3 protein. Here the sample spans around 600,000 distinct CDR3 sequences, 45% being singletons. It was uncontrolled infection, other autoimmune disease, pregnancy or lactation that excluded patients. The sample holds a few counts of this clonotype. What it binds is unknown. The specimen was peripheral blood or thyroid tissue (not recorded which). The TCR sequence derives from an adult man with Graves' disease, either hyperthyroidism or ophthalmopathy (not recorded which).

The CDR3 DNA is TGTGCCAGCAGCTTGAGCGCGGTGACAGCACGCGGCTACACCTTC. Its protein is CASSLSAVTARGYTF. The rearrangement uses TRBV7-9 and TRBJ1-2; maybe TRBD1 (5 bases). CDR1 is SEHNR, CDR2 FQNEAQ, per germline (reference sequence). The CDR3 is 15 amino acids. V shed 3 bases and J shed 8 bases, with 19 bases lying between them.